These 5 T cell receptor beta chains came from one sample sequenced in a study of cytomegalovirus exposure and HLA in healthy donors. PCR was performed using 60 Vbeta and 13 Jbeta primers. Generated by immunoSEQ multiplex PCR, the TCRdb table keeps only in-frame clones and is missing some. In the table there are 130,000 to 150,000 clones, around two thirds of which are singletons. Specimen: PBMCs. The receptors shown here come from a man aged 18-30 years in good health and CMV-seropositive.

This sequence joins TRBV28 and TRBJ1-2, with 8 bases fitting TRBD1. Germline V lookup: CDR1 MDHEN, CDR2 SYDVKM. Losses at the gene ends were 5 bases for V and 7 bases for J; bases not matched to a gene: 9. The CDR3 totals 14 residues. The DNA for the CDR3 is TGTGCCAGCAGTCCGACAGGGGATTGGGTTGGCTACACCTTC. This encodes CASSPTGDWVGYTF.

The table lists this clone with a few counts. V gene TRBV9 combines with J gene TRBJ2-1, with 10 bases aligning to TRBD2. The CDR3 sequence is 17 residues long. Unmatched junction bases numbered 7, after V lost 0 bases and J lost 4 bases. CDR1 is SGDLS and CDR2 is YYNGEE in the germline V gene. CDR3 loop: CASSVEDGLAEYNEQFF. The CDR3 DNA reads TGTGCCAGCAGCGTAGAGGACGGACTAGCGGAATACAATGAGCAGTTCTTC.

This clone was counted only a few times. The chain couples TRBV18 to TRBJ2-7, with D maybe TRBD1 (6 bases). V lost 2 bases and J 3 bases, leaving 11 bases between the germline ends. This CDR3 spans 14 amino acids. Germline CDR1 and CDR2: KGHSH and LQKENI. The CDR3 spells CASSPRDTIYEQYF. The CDR3 DNA sequence: TGTGCCAGCTCACCAAGGGACACCATCTACGAGCAGTACTTC. The full variable domain, completed using reference TRBV18 and TRBJ2-7, is NAGVMQNPRHLVRRRGQEARLRCSPMKGHSHVYWYRQLPEEGLKFMVYLQKENIIDESGMPKERFSAEFPKEGPSILRIQQVVRGDSAAYFCASSPRDTIYEQYFGPGTRLTVT.

The chain couples TRBV19 to TRBJ2-1, with 8 bases aligning to TRBD2. Germline assignment: CDR1 LNHDA and CDR2 SQIVND (reference sequence). The CDR3 has 16 amino acids. With V trimmed by 5 bases and J by 4 bases, 10 bases remained unmatched. The CDR3 DNA is TGTGCCAGTAGTCTCCTTGGCGGGGGGAATTACAATGAGCAGTTCTTC. The encoded protein is CASSLLGGGNYNEQFF.

V and J are TRBV7-2 and TRBJ2-1; the match to TRBD1 covers 7 bases. The trim removed 4 bases at V and 13 bases at J, leaving 13 bases unmatched. From germline, CDR1 is SGHTA and CDR2 FQGNSA. The CDR3 loop spans 14 amino acids. The CDR3 sequence: CASSSQGPGGGQFF. CDR3 sequence (DNA): TGTGCCAGCAGCTCACAGGGGCCCGGAGGAGGCCAGTTCTTC. Based on the CDR3 plus reference TRBV7-2 and TRBJ2-1, the full variable domain is GAGVSQSPSNKVTEKGKDVELRCDPISGHTALYWYRQSLGQGLEFLIYFQGNSAPDKSGLPSDRFSAERTGGSVSTLTIQRTQQEDSAVYLCASSSQGPGGGQFFGPGTRLTVL.